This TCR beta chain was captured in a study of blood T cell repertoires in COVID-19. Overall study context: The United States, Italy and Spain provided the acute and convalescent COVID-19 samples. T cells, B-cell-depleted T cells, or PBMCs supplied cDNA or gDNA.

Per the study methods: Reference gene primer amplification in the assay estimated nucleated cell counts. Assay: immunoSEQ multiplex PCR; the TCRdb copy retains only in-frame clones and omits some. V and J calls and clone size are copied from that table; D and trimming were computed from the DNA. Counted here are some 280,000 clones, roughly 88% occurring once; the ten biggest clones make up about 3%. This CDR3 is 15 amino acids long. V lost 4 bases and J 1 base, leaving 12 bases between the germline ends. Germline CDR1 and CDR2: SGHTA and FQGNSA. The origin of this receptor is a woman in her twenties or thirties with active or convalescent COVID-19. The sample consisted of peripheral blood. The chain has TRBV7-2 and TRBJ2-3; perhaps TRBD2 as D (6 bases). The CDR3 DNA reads TGTGCCAGCAGCTCCTACTCGGGAGGCACAGATACGCAGTATTTT. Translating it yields CASSSYSGGTDTQYF.